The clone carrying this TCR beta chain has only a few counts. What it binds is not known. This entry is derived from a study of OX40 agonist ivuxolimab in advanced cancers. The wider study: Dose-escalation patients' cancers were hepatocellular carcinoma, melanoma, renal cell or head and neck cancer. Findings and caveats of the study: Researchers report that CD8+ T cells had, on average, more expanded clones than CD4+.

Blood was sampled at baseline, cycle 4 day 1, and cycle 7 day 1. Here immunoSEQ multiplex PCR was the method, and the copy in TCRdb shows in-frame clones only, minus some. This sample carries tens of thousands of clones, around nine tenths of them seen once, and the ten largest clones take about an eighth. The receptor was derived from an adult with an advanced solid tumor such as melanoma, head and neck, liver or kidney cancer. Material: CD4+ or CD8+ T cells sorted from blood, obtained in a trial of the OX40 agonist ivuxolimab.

CDR3 bases: TGCAGCGTCGTGCTCCGGGGGACTGAAGCTTTCTTT. This translates into CSVVLRGTEAFF. V is TRBV29-1 and J is TRBJ1-1, with D possibly TRBD1 on 5 matching bases. This CDR3 contains 12 residues. With 6 bases removed from V and 5 bases from J, the gap between germline ends came to 13 bases. Germline assignment: CDR1 SQVTM and CDR2 ANQGSEA.